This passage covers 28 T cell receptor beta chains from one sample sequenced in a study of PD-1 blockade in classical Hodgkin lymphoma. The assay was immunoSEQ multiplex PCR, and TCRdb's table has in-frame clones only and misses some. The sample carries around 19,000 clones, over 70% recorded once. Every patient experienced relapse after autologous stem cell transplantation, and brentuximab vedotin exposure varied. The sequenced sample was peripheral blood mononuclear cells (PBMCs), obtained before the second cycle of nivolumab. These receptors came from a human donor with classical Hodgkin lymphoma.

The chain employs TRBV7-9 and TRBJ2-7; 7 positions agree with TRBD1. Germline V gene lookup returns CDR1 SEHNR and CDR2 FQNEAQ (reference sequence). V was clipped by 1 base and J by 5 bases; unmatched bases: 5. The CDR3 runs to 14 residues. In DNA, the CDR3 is TGTGCCAGCAGCTTAGACAGGGGATTCCACGAGCAGTACTTC. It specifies CASSLDRGFHEQYF.

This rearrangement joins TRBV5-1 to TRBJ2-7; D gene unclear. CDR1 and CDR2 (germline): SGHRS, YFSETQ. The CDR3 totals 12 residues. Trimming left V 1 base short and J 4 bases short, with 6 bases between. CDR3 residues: CASSLLGYEQYF. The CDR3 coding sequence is TGCGCCAGCAGCTTGTTGGGGTACGAGCAGTACTTC.

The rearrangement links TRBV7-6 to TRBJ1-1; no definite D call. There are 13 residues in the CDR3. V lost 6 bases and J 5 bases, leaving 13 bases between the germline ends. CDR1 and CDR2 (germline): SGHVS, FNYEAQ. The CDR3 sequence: CASSPDPSTEAFF. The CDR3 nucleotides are TGTGCCAGCAGTCCAGACCCCTCTACTGAAGCTTTCTTT.

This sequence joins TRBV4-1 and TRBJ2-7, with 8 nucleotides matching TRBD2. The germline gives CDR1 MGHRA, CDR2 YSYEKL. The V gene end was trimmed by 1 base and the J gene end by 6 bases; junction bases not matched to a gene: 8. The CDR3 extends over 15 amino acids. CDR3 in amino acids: CASSQVRGGRSEQYF. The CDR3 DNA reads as TGCGCCAGCAGCCAAGTCCGGGGGGGTCGATCCGAGCAGTACTTC.

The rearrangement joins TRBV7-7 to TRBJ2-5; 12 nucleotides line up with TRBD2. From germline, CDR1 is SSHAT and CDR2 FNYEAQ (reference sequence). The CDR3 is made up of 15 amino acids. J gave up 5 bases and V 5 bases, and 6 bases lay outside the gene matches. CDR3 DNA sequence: TGTGCCAGCAGCCAAGGGGGGACTAGCGGGGAGACCCAGTACTTC. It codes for CASSQGGTSGETQYF.

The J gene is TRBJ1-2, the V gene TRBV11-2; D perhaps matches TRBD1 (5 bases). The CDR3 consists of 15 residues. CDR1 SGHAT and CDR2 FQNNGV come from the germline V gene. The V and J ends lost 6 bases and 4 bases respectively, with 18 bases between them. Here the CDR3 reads CASRLQGGGGYGYTF. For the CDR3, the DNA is TGTGCCAGCAGACTCCAAGGTGGGGGGGGCTATGGCTACACCTTC.

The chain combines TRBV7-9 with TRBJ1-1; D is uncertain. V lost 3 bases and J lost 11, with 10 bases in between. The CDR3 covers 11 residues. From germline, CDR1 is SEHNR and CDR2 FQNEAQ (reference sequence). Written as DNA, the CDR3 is TGTGCCAGCAGCTTTGAGGATAGCGCTTTCTTT. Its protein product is CASSFEDSAFF.

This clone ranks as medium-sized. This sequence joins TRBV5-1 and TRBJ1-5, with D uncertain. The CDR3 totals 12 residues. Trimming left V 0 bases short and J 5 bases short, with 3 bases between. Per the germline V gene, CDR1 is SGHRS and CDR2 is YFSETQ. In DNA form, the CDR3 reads TGCGCCAGCAGCTTGGAAGATCAGCCCCAGCATTTT. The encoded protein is CASSLEDQPQHF. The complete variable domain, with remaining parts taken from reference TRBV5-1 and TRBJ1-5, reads KAGVTQTPRYLIKTRGQQVTLSCSPISGHRSVSWYQQTPGQGLQFLFEYFSETQRNKGNFPGRFSGRQFSNSRSEMNVSTLELGDSALYLCASSLEDQPQHFGDGTRLSIL.

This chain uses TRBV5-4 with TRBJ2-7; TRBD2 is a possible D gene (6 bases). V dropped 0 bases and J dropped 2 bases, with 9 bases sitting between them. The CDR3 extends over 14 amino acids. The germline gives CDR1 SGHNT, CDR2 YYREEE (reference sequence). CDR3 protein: CASSLAGGTYEQYF. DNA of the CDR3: TGTGCCAGCAGCTTGGCCGGGGGAACCTACGAGCAGTACTTC. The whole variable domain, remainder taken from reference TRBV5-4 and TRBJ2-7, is ETGVTQSPTHLIKTRGQQVTLRCSSQSGHNTVSWYQQALGQGPQFIFQYYREEENGRGNFPPRFSGLQFPNYSSELNVNALELDDSALYLCASSLAGGTYEQYFGPGTRLTVT.

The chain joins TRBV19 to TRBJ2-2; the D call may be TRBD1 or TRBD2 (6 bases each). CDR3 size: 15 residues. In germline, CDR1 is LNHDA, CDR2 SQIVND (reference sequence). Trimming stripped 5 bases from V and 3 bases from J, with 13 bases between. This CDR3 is CASSLNREDTGELFF. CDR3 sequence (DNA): TGTGCCAGTAGTCTAAACAGGGAGGACACCGGGGAGCTGTTTTTT.

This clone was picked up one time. CDR3 nucleotide sequence: TGCAGTGCTGGCACCTACGAGCAGTACTTC. It encodes CSAGTYEQYF. The genes are TRBV20-1 and TRBJ2-7; D not certain. Germline V gene sequence: CDR1 DFQATT, CDR2 SNEGSKA (reference sequence). CDR3 length: 10 amino acids. Trimming removed 5 bases at V and 2 bases at J, with 4 bases between.

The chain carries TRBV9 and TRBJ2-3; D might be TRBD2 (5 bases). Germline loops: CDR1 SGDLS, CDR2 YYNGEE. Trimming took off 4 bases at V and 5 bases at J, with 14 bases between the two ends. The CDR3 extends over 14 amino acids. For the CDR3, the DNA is TGTGCCAGCAGCCCCGGGATGGCCCGAGATACGCAGTATTTT. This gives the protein CASSPGMARDTQYF.

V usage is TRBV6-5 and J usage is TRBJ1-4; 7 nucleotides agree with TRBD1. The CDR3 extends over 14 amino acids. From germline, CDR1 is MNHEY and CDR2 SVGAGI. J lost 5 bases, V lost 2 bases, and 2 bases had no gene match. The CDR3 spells CASSYETGNEKLFF. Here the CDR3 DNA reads TGTGCCAGCAGTTACGAGACAGGGAATGAAAAACTGTTTTTT.

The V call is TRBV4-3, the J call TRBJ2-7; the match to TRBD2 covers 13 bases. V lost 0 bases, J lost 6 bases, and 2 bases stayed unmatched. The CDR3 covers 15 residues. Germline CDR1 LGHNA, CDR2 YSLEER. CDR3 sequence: CASSQEGLAGSEQYF. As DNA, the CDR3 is TGCGCCAGCAGCCAAGAGGGACTAGCGGGATCCGAGCAGTACTTC.

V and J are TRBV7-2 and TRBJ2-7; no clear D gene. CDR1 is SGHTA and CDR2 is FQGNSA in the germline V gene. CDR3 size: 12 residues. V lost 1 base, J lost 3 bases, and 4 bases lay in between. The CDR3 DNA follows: TGTGCCAGCAGCTTAGTCGTCTACGAGCAGTACTTC. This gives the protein CASSLVVYEQYF.

The CDR3 reads CASNGKNTGELFF. The CDR3 DNA reads as TGCGCCAGCAACGGGAAGAACACCGGGGAGCTGTTTTTT. The V and J genes are TRBV5-1 and TRBJ2-2, with D possibly matching TRBD2 (5 bases). V gave up 6 bases and J gave up 1 base, with 7 bases separating them. The CDR3 runs to 13 residues. CDR1 is SGHRS and CDR2 is YFSETQ in the germline V gene. Filled out from reference TRBV5-1 and TRBJ2-2, the complete variable domain reads KAGVTQTPRYLIKTRGQQVTLSCSPISGHRSVSWYQQTPGQGLQFLFEYFSETQRNKGNFPGRFSGRQFSNSRSEMNVSTLELGDSALYLCASNGKNTGELFFGEGSRLTVL.

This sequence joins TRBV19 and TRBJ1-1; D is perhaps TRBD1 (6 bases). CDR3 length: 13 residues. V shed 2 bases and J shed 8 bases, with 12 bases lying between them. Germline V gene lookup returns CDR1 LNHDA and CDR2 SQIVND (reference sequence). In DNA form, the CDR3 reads TGTGCCAGTAGTATACGGGGGGCCGTAGAAGCTTTCTTT. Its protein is CASSIRGAVEAFF.

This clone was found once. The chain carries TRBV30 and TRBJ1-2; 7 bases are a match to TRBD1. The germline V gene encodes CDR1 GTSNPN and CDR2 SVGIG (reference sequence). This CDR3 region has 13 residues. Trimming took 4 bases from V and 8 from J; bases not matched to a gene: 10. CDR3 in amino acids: CAWNRGPRRGYTF. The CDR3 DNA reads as TGTGCCTGGAATAGGGGGCCTAGGCGAGGCTACACCTTC. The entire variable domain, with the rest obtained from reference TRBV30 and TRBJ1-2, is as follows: SQTIHQWPATLVQPVGSPLSLECTVEGTSNPNLYWYRQAAGRGLQLLFYSVGIGQISSEVPQNLSASRPQDRQFILSSKKLLLSDSGFYLCAWNRGPRRGYTFGSGTRLTVV.

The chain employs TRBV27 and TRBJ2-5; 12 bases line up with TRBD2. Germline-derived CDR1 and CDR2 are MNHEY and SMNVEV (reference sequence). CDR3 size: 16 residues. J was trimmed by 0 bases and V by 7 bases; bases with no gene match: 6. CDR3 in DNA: TGTGCCAGCAACACCCGACTAGCGGGGGACCAAGAGACCCAGTACTTC. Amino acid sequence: CASNTRLAGDQETQYF.

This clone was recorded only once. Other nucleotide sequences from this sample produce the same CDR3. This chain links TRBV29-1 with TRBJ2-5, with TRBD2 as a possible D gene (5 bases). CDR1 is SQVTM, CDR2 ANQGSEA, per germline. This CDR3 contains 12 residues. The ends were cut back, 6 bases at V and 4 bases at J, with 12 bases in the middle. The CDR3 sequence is CSVDPEGETQYF. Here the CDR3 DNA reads TGCAGCGTAGACCCAGAGGGAGAGACCCAGTACTTC.

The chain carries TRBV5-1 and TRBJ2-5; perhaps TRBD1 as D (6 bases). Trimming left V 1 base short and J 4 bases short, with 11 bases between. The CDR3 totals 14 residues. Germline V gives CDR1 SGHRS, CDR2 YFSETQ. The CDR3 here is CASSLTGIAETQYF. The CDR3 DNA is TGCGCCAGCAGCTTGACAGGGATTGCAGAGACCCAGTACTTC.

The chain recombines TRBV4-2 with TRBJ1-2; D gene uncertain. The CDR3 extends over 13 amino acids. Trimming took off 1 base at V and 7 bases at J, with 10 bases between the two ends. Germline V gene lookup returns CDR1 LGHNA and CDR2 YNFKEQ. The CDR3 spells CASSQAGGAGYTF. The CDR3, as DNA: TGTGCCAGCAGCCAAGCGGGAGGTGCTGGCTACACCTTC.

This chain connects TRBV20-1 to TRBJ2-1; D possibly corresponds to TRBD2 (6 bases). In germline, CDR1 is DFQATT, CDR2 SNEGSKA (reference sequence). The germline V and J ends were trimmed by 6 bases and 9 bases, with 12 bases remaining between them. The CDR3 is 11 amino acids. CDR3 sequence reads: CSAPYGGEQFF. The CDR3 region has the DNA TGCAGTGCACCCTACGGGGGTGAGCAGTTCTTC.

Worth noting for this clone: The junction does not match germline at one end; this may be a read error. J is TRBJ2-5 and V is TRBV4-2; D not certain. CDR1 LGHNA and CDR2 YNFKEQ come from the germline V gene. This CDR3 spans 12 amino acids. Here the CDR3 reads CASSQNQETQYF. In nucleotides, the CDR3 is TGTGCCAGCAGCCAAAACCAGGAGACCCAGTACTTC.

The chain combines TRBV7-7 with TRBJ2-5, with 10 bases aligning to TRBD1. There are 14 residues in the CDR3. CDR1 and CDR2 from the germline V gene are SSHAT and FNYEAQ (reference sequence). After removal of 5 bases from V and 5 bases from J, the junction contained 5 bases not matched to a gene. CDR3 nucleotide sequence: TGTGCCAGCAGCCGCACGACAGGGGGCGAGACCCAGTACTTC. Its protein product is CASSRTTGGETQYF.

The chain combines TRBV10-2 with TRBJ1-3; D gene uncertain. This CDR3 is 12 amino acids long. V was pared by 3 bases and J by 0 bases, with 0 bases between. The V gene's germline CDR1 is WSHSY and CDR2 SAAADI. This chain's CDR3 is CASSDSGNTIYF. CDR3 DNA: TGCGCCAGCAGTGACTCTGGAAACACCATATATTTT.

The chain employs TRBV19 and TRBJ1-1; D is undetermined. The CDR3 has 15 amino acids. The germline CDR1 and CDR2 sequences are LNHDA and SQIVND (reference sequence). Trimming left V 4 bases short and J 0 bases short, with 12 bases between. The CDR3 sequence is CASSTIGTLNTEAFF. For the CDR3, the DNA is TGTGCCAGTAGTACTATTGGCACACTGAACACTGAAGCTTTCTTT. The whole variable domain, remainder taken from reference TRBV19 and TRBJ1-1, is DGGITQSPKYLFRKEGQNVTLSCEQNLNHDAMYWYRQDPGQGLRLIYYSQIVNDFQKGDIAEGYSVSREKKESFPLTVTSAQKNPTAFYLCASSTIGTLNTEAFFGQGTRLTVV.

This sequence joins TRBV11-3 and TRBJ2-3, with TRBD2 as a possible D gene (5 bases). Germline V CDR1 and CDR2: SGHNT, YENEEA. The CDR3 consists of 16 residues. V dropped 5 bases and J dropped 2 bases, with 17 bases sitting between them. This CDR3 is CASSTLLSGSTDTQYF. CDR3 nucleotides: TGTGCCAGCAGCACCCTCCTCAGCGGATCCACAGATACGCAGTATTTT.